The sequence of this T cell receptor beta chain was determined in a study of cytomegalovirus exposure and HLA in healthy donors. Whole-study results and caveats: As confirmed in vitro, a few CMV-associated chains were specific for CMV antigens. Analysis performed later showed TCR beta chains linked to HLA being more clonally expanded than equally common others. Many donors shared some public TCRs, even though most TCR sequences were rare.

For this clone: The antigen remains unidentified.

The CDR3 extends over 15 amino acids. V lost 5 bases to trimming and J lost 7 bases; unmatched junction nucleotides: 11. CDR1 KGHSH and CDR2 LQKENI come from the germline V gene. Amplification used 60 Vbeta primers and 13 Jbeta primers. Source study methods: Roughly 11 million of the approximately 80 million unique TCR beta chains counted in a later analysis were shared. Only in-frame clones appear in the TCRdb table, and some are missing; sequencing was by immunoSEQ multiplex PCR. That table supplies the V and J calls and clone size; D and trimming were determined from the DNA. The sample shows around 200,000 clones, about 83% of them seen only once.

The sequenced sample consisted of PBMCs. The chain has TRBV18 and TRBJ2-4; 7 bases are a match to TRBD1. This receptor was taken from a woman aged 50 to 60 in good health and CMV-seropositive. The CDR3 DNA sequence: TGTGCCAGCTCATCGGGACAGCAGGTTCGGAACATTCAGTACTTC. It translates to CASSSGQQVRNIQYF.